This T cell receptor beta chain was found in a study of blood T cell repertoires in COVID-19 (dated by TCRdb to 2020 to 2022). Turning to the overall study: Collaborator samples came from the United States, Italy and Spain and covered acute and convalescent phases of COVID-19. The material from the prospective study consisted of cDNA or gDNA derived from T cells, B-cell-depleted T cells, or PBMCs. Subjects who had been exposed to COVID-19, were actively infected with it, or had recovered from it provided the deeply sampled blood TCRbeta repertoires that made up the dataset. The repertoires were released in a freely available public database meant as a resource for research on the immune response to SARS-CoV-2. Samples came from the ongoing ImmuneRACE study (first 160 participants) plus 1,254 subjects from 6 global collaborators. A de-identified subject ID, COVID-19 status, age in years and sex were almost always included in the sample metadata. HLA class I and class II types, where available, came from metadata supplied by the sample provider rather than from assay-based typing.

Points on this clone: What this receptor recognizes is not known. The sample holds no much larger clone one base away, and base qualities are not on file.

The germline V gene (reference sequence) sets CDR1 to LNHDA and CDR2 to SQIVND. Unmatched junction bases come to 9, with V trimmed by 8 bases and J by 5 bases. From cysteine to phenylalanine, the CDR3 is 15 amino acids long. Just the 45-base CDR3 DNA is kept, in frame starting at base 1. The immunoSEQ Assay, a bias-controlled multiplex PCR, was used to amplify TCRbeta CDR3 regions from genomic DNA. Per the source publication's procedure: The number of nucleated cells in each sample was estimated by amplification of reference gene primers within the assay. Sequence reads were collapsed and filtered to measure the absolute abundance of every unique TCRbeta CDR3 rearrangement. For each sample, productive Simpson clonality was calculated by taking the square root of Simpson's diversity index across productive rearrangements. The source is immuneACCESS, and TCRdb retained only in-frame sequences with V and J called. Part of the clones is not carried over; for the studies checked, unresolved V genes explain less than half of this, and the remainder is unexplained. For V, J and clone size, that table is used; D and trimming come from the DNA. Present in this sample are approximately 470,000 clones, about nine tenths of which were seen just once. Jointly, the top ten make up about 0.75% of the sample.

In the prospective study, participants were about 18 to 90 years old, resided in 20 to 30 geographic areas of the United States, and were enrolled through a virtual design. Cohort assignment in the prospective study relied on participant-reported clinical history from a screening survey and a study questionnaire. Recovered participants in ImmuneRACE Cohort 3 were defined as having two consecutive negative NP/OP PCR tests, clearance from a healthcare professional, or resolution of symptoms. In the prospective study, whole blood, serum and a nasopharyngeal or oropharyngeal swab were collected from each participant by mobile phlebotomists. Participants in the prospective study had the option to provide additional blood draws and questionnaires over an approximately 2-month period. Before DNA extraction, prospective study blood samples were shipped either frozen or at room temperature. The investigation overall reported the following: How much clinical and demographic metadata was included differed by source and by participant, and the metadata was provided uncurated.

Recombination linked TRBV19 to TRBJ2-5, and 12 junction bases match TRBD2. Source material: PBMCs or T cells enriched from blood (not recorded which). The clonotype was recovered from a woman aged 18-29 years who had recovered from COVID-19. CDR3 loop: CASRQTSGGHETQYF. The sequenced DNA: TGTGCCAGTCGCCAGACTAGCGGGGGTCATGAGACCCAGTACTTC.